This T cell receptor (beta chain) was captured by sequencing in a study of cytomegalovirus exposure and HLA in healthy donors. Study-wide results and limits: TCR beta V- and J-gene trimming was later associated with a missense DCLRE1C variant.

Both 60 Vbeta primers and 13 Jbeta primers went into the PCR. Data came from immunoSEQ multiplex PCR; TCRdb stores just in-frame clones and leaves some out. The sample's table shows approximately 140,000 clones. Losses at the gene ends were 6 bases for V and 8 bases for J; bases not matched to a gene: 4. The CDR3 runs to 13 residues. In germline, CDR1 is MNHEY, CDR2 SVGAGI. Concerning this clone itself: Its antigen is not identified.

The sample was PBMCs. The sequence came from a woman aged 40 to 49 in good health and CMV-seronegative. The rearrangement uses TRBV6-5 and TRBJ1-4; the match to TRBD1 covers 9 bases. The CDR3 region has the DNA TGTGCCAGCAGAAGAGACAGGGGGGAAAAACTGTTTTTT. It codes for CASRRDRGEKLFF.